Below, 28 T cell receptor beta chains from the same sample are listed, as sequenced in a study of T cell changes during pregnancy in multiple sclerosis. Produced via immunoSEQ multiplex PCR; TCRdb's table is partial and in-frame only. This sample has 55,000 to 80,000 clones; around 94% occur once, and the top ten carry approximately 0.63%. Material: peripheral blood, obtained in the third trimester of pregnancy. These TCRs come from a female donor with multiple sclerosis, enrolled in a pregnancy study.

The chain combines TRBV6-5 with TRBJ2-1; 9 bases match TRBD1. The CDR3 loop spans 15 amino acids. The germline CDR1 and CDR2 sequences are MNHEY and SVGAGI. With 2 bases clipped from V and 9 bases from J, the junction kept 8 bases outside the gene matches. The chain's CDR3 is CASSYGQGWGGEQFF. In nucleotides, the CDR3 is TGTGCCAGCAGTTACGGACAGGGGTGGGGCGGTGAGCAGTTCTTC.

The V gene is TRBV30, the J gene TRBJ2-1; 8 bases agree with TRBD1. J gave up 3 bases and V 3 bases, and 7 bases lay outside the gene matches. Germline V gene data show CDR1 as GTSNPN and CDR2 as SVGIG (reference sequence). The CDR3 contains 15 residues. The CDR3 bases are TGTGCCTGGAGGGGACCGGGACAGGTCTACAATGAGCAGTTCTTC. It yields the protein CAWRGPGQVYNEQFF. The complete variable domain, with remaining parts taken from reference TRBV30 and TRBJ2-1, reads SQTIHQWPATLVQPVGSPLSLECTVEGTSNPNLYWYRQAAGRGLQLLFYSVGIGQISSEVPQNLSASRPQDRQFILSSKKLLLSDSGFYLCAWRGPGQVYNEQFFGPGTRLTVL.

A single count supports this clone. This chain links TRBV7-6 with TRBJ2-7; D gene unclear. V lost 1 base and J lost 0, with 10 bases in between. This CDR3 has 15 amino acids. The germline V gene has CDR1 SGHVS and CDR2 FNYEAQ. CDR3 protein: CASSLVQQSSYEQYF. DNA of the CDR3: TGTGCCAGCAGCTTAGTACAACAGAGCTCCTACGAGCAGTACTTC.

The rearrangement joins TRBV29-1 to TRBJ1-2; the D is unclear. Per the germline V gene, CDR1 is SQVTM and CDR2 is ANQGSEA. This CDR3 spans 11 amino acids. Deletions cut 4 bases from V and 6 bases from J, with 9 bases between. For the CDR3, the DNA is TGCAGCGTTGCACTAGGGAATGGCTACACCTTC. Protein: CSVALGNGYTF.

The chain combines TRBV9 with TRBJ1-2, with unresolved D. The CDR3 consists of 15 residues. From germline, CDR1 is SGDLS and CDR2 YYNGEE. With 4 bases removed from V and 4 bases from J, the gap between germline ends came to 17 bases. The DNA for the CDR3 is TGTGCCAGCAGCCCCCGGGGAGCACAACCCTATGGCTACACCTTC. It is translated as CASSPRGAQPYGYTF.

This chain links TRBV25-1 with TRBJ2-7; TRBD2 is a possible D gene (6 bases). Trimming left V 6 bases short and J 3 bases short, with 9 bases between. Per the germline V gene, CDR1 is MGHDK and CDR2 is SYGVNS. The CDR3 has 12 residues. The CDR3 DNA sequence: TGTGCCAGCAGCCGGGACTTCTACGAGCAGTACTTC. Its protein is CASSRDFYEQYF.

The V gene is TRBV6-5, the J gene TRBJ1-5; TRBD1 might be the D (5 bases). The CDR3 is made up of 14 amino acids. Germline V gene data show CDR1 as MNHEY and CDR2 as SVGAGI. Deletions cut 7 bases from V and 6 bases from J, with 16 bases between. CDR3 sequence: CASTAEFGGQPQHF. CDR3 bases: TGTGCCAGCACCGCAGAGTTCGGGGGTCAGCCCCAGCATTTT.

The chain uses TRBV30 and TRBJ1-2; tentatively, D is TRBD1 (5 bases). Germline CDR1 is GTSNPN and CDR2 is SVGIG (reference sequence). V was pared by 3 bases and J by 4 bases, with 12 bases between. This CDR3 region has 13 residues. The CDR3 nucleotides read TGTGCCTGGAGCGCCCTGGGGGGCTATGGCTACACCTTC. It yields the protein CAWSALGGYGYTF.

The chain has TRBV10-3 and TRBJ2-1, with D possibly being TRBD1 (6 bases). V lost 8 bases to trimming and J lost 7 bases, with 12 bases between them. This CDR3 is 12 amino acids long. Germline V lookup: CDR1 ENHRY, CDR2 SYGVKD. The CDR3 DNA reads as TGTGCCATCGGGAGAAGGGGGAATGAGCAGTTCTTC. Its translation is CAIGRRGNEQFF.

The V and J genes are TRBV18 and TRBJ2-7; D may be TRBD2 (5 bases). The V gene's germline CDR1 is KGHSH and CDR2 LQKENI. This CDR3 is built from 15 residues. The germline V and J ends were trimmed by 8 bases and 3 bases, with 20 bases remaining between them. The DNA of the CDR3 is TGTGCCAGCGGGCCCTCTAGCCCCACGGGCTACGAGCAGTACTTC. Translated, it gives CASGPSSPTGYEQYF.

Only a few counts were recorded for this clone. The chain joins TRBV20-1 to TRBJ1-1; the D gene is possibly TRBD1 (6 bases). CDR3 size: 10 residues. Germline V gene sequence: CDR1 DFQATT, CDR2 SNEGSKA (reference sequence). Trimming took 3 bases from V and 10 from J, leaving 9 bases between them. The CDR3 reads CSARGQTAFF. The CDR3 DNA sequence: TGCAGTGCTAGGGGACAAACAGCTTTCTTT.

The J gene is TRBJ2-1, the V gene TRBV7-9; 11 bases match TRBD2. The CDR3 sequence is 15 residues long. In germline, CDR1 is SEHNR, CDR2 FQNEAQ (reference sequence). V trimming: 1 base; J trimming: 6 bases; junction bases outside the gene matches: 2. This CDR3 reads CASSLVSGGGNEQFF. Written as DNA, the CDR3 is TGTGCCAGCAGCTTAGTTAGCGGGGGGGGCAATGAGCAGTTCTTC.

The V call is TRBV5-5, the J call TRBJ2-7, with D possibly being TRBD1 (6 bases). The CDR3 loop spans 12 amino acids. V was pared by 2 bases and J by 7 bases, with 10 bases between. CDR1 SGHKS and CDR2 YYEKEE come from the germline V gene (reference sequence). This CDR3 reads CASSFSGEEQYF. CDR3 sequence (DNA): TGTGCCAGCAGCTTTTCAGGGGAAGAGCAGTACTTC.

This clone was detected only a few times. J is TRBJ2-4 and V is TRBV6-4; 7 bases align to TRBD1. The CDR3 runs 14 residues. Trimming removed 3 bases from V and 3 bases from J; junction bases left unmatched: 2. Germline CDR1 reads MRHNA; CDR2 reads SNTAGT. The CDR3 DNA follows: TGTGCCAGCAGTGAGGGGGACAGCAAAAACATTCAGTACTTC. Residues: CASSEGDSKNIQYF.

The rearrangement joins TRBV7-6 to TRBJ1-6; TRBD1 aligns across 9 bases. The CDR3 extends over 18 amino acids. The V and J ends lost 2 bases and 11 bases, in that order; junction bases with no gene match: 16. Germline assignment: CDR1 SGHVS and CDR2 FNYEAQ. This CDR3 is CASSLTDPRDRVYPPLHF. The CDR3 DNA is TGTGCCAGCAGCTTAACAGACCCCCGGGACAGGGTTTATCCACCCCTCCACTTT.

The V and J genes are TRBV29-1 and TRBJ1-1; 11 bases are shared with TRBD1. There are 14 residues in the CDR3. The V gene's germline CDR1 is SQVTM and CDR2 ANQGSEA. Germline trimming cut 6 bases from V and 4 bases from J; bases unmatched to any gene: 7. The DNA for the CDR3 is TGCAGCGTCGCCGGACAGGGGGCAGGCACTGAAGCTTTCTTT. Translating gives CSVAGQGAGTEAFF.

The genes are TRBV19 and TRBJ1-1; maybe TRBD1 (5 bases). V shed 1 base and J shed 4 bases, with 7 bases lying between them. From germline, CDR1 is LNHDA and CDR2 SQIVND (reference sequence). CDR3 size: 13 residues. The CDR3 sequence: CASSIGGGTEAFF. CDR3 coding DNA: TGTGCCAGTAGTATAGGGGGGGGCACTGAAGCTTTCTTT. Together with reference TRBV19 and TRBJ1-1, the CDR3 gives the full variable domain: DGGITQSPKYLFRKEGQNVTLSCEQNLNHDAMYWYRQDPGQGLRLIYYSQIVNDFQKGDIAEGYSVSREKKESFPLTVTSAQKNPTAFYLCASSIGGGTEAFFGQGTRLTVV.

The chain carries TRBV6-5 and TRBJ2-7; TRBD2 matches at 12 bases. Unmatched junction bases numbered 7, after V lost 7 bases and J lost 3 bases. The germline V gene has CDR1 MNHEY and CDR2 SVGAGI. This CDR3 has 15 amino acids. CDR3 nucleotide sequence: TGTGCCAGCAACGAGAGGACTAGCGGGAACTACGAGCAGTACTTC. Translation: CASNERTSGNYEQYF.

This chain links TRBV2 with TRBJ1-4, with D hard to call. The germline V gene encodes CDR1 SNHLY and CDR2 FYNNEI. The CDR3 is 13 residues long. Trimming shortened V by 4 bases and J by 7 bases, and 10 bases separated the two germline ends. CDR3 sequence (DNA): TGTGCCAGCAGTGGGGAGATGATTGAAAAACTGTTTTTT. As protein: CASSGEMIEKLFF.

J is TRBJ1-4 and V is TRBV14, with 7 bases aligning to TRBD1. V shed 4 bases and J 4 bases; nucleotides not matched to a gene: 6. The CDR3 is made up of 15 amino acids. CDR1 is SGHDN, CDR2 FVKESK, per germline. The CDR3 DNA is TGTGCCAGCAGCCTCAGGGACAGTTATAATGAAAAACTGTTTTTT. The encoded protein is CASSLRDSYNEKLFF.

The chain uses TRBV13 and TRBJ2-7; maybe TRBD2 (5 bases). The CDR3 contains 14 residues. Between the trimmed V and J ends, which lost 2 bases and 3 bases, there was a span of 11 bases. The germline gives CDR1 PRHDT, CDR2 FYEKMQ (reference sequence). As DNA, the CDR3 is TGTGCCAGCAGCTTACGGGGAACTAACTACGAGCAGTACTTC. Translating it yields CASSLRGTNYEQYF.

The V call is TRBV4-3, the J call TRBJ2-3; 8 bases map to TRBD2. This CDR3 has 15 amino acids. Trimming at V came to 4 bases and at J to 8 bases, leaving 11 bases not matched to a gene. CDR1 and CDR2 (germline): LGHNA, YSLEER. The CDR3 nucleotides are TGCGCCAGCAGCCCTCAGCGATTAGCGGGGTCTACGCAGTATTTT. Amino acids: CASSPQRLAGSTQYF.

A single count supports this clone. This chain links TRBV10-3 with TRBJ2-6; TRBD1 agrees at 7 bases. With V trimmed by 5 bases and J by 0 bases, 10 bases remained unmatched. The CDR3 runs to 18 residues. Germline V gene lookup returns CDR1 ENHRY and CDR2 SYGVKD. For the CDR3, the DNA is TGTGCCATCAGTCCACCGGGACAGTTCGTCTCTGGGGCCAACGTCCTGACTTTC. It yields the protein CAISPPGQFVSGANVLTF.

This clone was recorded many times. The chain is built from TRBV4-2 and TRBJ1-2; D unresolved. The germline V gene encodes CDR1 LGHNA and CDR2 YNFKEQ. This CDR3 contains 14 residues. With 0 bases removed from V and 6 bases from J, the gap between germline ends came to 11 bases. The CDR3 is CASSQDTWRDGYTF. The CDR3 DNA follows: TGTGCCAGCAGCCAAGATACGTGGAGAGATGGCTACACCTTC.

The V and J genes are TRBV7-8 and TRBJ2-5, with 7 bases identical to TRBD1. V gave up 6 bases and J gave up 2 bases; unmatched junction bases: 9. This CDR3 has 15 residues. Per the germline V gene, CDR1 is SGHVS and CDR2 is FQNEAQ. CDR3 region: CASRVGRGLQETQYF. The CDR3 coding sequence is TGTGCCAGCAGGGTGGGAAGGGGGCTACAAGAGACCCAGTACTTC.

This chain links TRBV11-2 with TRBJ1-3, with D possibly matching TRBD1 (6 bases). Per the germline V gene, CDR1 is SGHAT and CDR2 is FQNNGV. This CDR3 contains 16 residues. Between the trimmed V and J ends, which lost 0 bases and 2 bases, there was a span of 11 bases. The CDR3 reads CASSLEGGGPGNTIYF. The CDR3 DNA sequence: TGTGCCAGCAGCTTAGAAGGGGGGGGACCTGGAAACACCATATATTTT.

The chain is built from TRBV21-1 and TRBJ1-1; TRBD1 reflects the table's D call only, with no check against the DNA. TRBV21-1 is classified as a pseudogene. The CDR3 covers 14 residues. DNA of the CDR3: TGTGCCAGCAGCACGACAGGGTCGAACACTGAAGCTTTCTTT. Amino acid sequence: CASSTTGSNTEAFF.

The chain links TRBV5-6 to TRBJ1-4, with no clear D. The CDR3 runs to 13 residues. V was pared by 2 bases and J by 2 bases, with 4 bases between. CDR1 is SGHDT and CDR2 is YYEEEE in the germline V gene. The CDR3 protein is CASSFGTNEKLFF. The DNA of the CDR3 is TGTGCCAGCAGCTTCGGTACTAATGAAAAACTGTTTTTT.